A selection of T cell receptor beta chains follows, all from one sample in a study of graft-versus-host responses after intestinal transplantation. Profiled with immunoSEQ multiplex PCR; TCRdb holds only in-frame clones, not every one. Counted here are approximately 70,000 clones, over 75% occurring once; the ten biggest clones make up about 0.4%. Their specific antigens are unknown. The material was unstimulated CD4+ T cells sorted from spleen or lymph node cells, obtained before transplant. The receptors shown here come from a human donor who was the organ donor for an intestinal transplant. The CDR3 runs from the conserved cysteine through the conserved F or W. Fields, in order: D gene, J gene, clone size, V gene, CDR3 protein, CDR3 DNA. The D gene is left open where the match is weak. Size is omitted from some rows. Given values are once, few, many or a class for expanded clones.

d_gene: NA
j_gene: TRBJ1-4
abundance: NA
v_gene: TRBV5-6
CDR3aa: CASSLVTTNEKLFF
CDR3nt: TGTGCCAGCAGCTTGGTTACAACTAATGAAAAACTGTTTTTT

d_gene: NA
j_gene: TRBJ1-3
abundance: NA
v_gene: TRBV28
CDR3aa: CASSSGVWGNTIYF
CDR3nt: TGTGCCAGCAGTTCAGGGGTTTGGGGAAACACCATATATTTT

d_gene: TRBD2
j_gene: TRBJ2-1
abundance: NA
v_gene: TRBV6-5
CDR3aa: CASNAGTSSYNEQFF
CDR3nt: TGTGCCAGCAACGCCGGGACTAGCTCCTACAATGAGCAGTTCTTC

d_gene: TRBD2
j_gene: TRBJ2-2
abundance: once
v_gene: TRBV2
CDR3aa: CASSVGLAVNTGELFF
CDR3nt: TGTGCCAGCAGTGTGGGACTAGCGGTAAACACCGGGGAGCTGTTTTTT

d_gene: TRBD1
j_gene: TRBJ1-5
abundance: NA
v_gene: TRBV18
CDR3aa: CASSPPGQGSQPQHF
CDR3nt: TGTGCCAGCTCACCACCGGGACAGGGCTCTCAGCCCCAGCATTTT

d_gene: NA
j_gene: TRBJ1-6
abundance: NA
v_gene: TRBV6-5
CDR3aa: CASSPGTSGLTPLHF
CDR3nt: TGTGCCAGCAGTCCAGGGACATCAGGGTTGACACCCCTCCACTTT

d_gene: TRBD2
j_gene: TRBJ2-4
abundance: few
v_gene: TRBV6-1
CDR3aa: CASTGRDIQYF
CDR3nt: TGTGCCAGCACGGGGAGGGACATTCAGTACTTC

d_gene: NA
j_gene: TRBJ2-5
abundance: once
v_gene: TRBV4-1
CDR3aa: CASSQERRGAETQYF
CDR3nt: TGCGCCAGCAGCCAAGAGAGGAGGGGAGCGGAGACCCAGTACTTC

d_gene: NA
j_gene: TRBJ1-2
abundance: once
v_gene: TRBV9
CDR3aa: CASSVGARAGTNYGYTF
CDR3nt: TGTGCCAGCAGCGTAGGGGCGAGGGCAGGAACTAACTATGGCTACACCTTC

d_gene: NA
j_gene: TRBJ1-2
abundance: NA
v_gene: TRBV27
CDR3aa: CASSAGIPDGYTF
CDR3nt: TGTGCCAGCAGTGCCGGGATACCTGATGGCTACACCTTC

d_gene: TRBD1
j_gene: TRBJ1-4
abundance: NA
v_gene: TRBV5-1
CDR3aa: CASSLEGQGISNEKLFF
CDR3nt: TGCGCCAGCAGCTTGGAGGGACAGGGTATATCTAATGAAAAACTGTTTTTT

d_gene: NA
j_gene: TRBJ1-5
abundance: NA
v_gene: TRBV28
CDR3aa: CASSFTSGGGNQPQHF
CDR3nt: TGTGCCAGCAGTTTCACGAGCGGTGGCGGCAATCAGCCCCAGCATTTT

d_gene: TRBD2
j_gene: TRBJ2-1
abundance: NA
v_gene: TRBV5-1
CDR3aa: CASSPGLAGGPDYEQFF
CDR3nt: TGCGCCAGCAGCCCGGGACTAGCGGGGGGGCCAGACTATGAGCAGTTCTTC

d_gene: TRBD1
j_gene: TRBJ2-3
abundance: NA
v_gene: TRBV2
CDR3aa: CASRTGTGADTQYF
CDR3nt: TGTGCCAGCAGAACCGGGACAGGAGCAGATACGCAGTATTTT

d_gene: TRBD1
j_gene: TRBJ1-2
abundance: NA
v_gene: TRBV27
CDR3aa: CASSLKGQGLYGYTF
CDR3nt: TGTGCCAGCAGTTTAAAGGGACAGGGGCTCTATGGCTACACCTTC

d_gene: TRBD2
j_gene: TRBJ2-1
abundance: NA
v_gene: TRBV7-9
CDR3aa: CASSLLRTSSVQFF
CDR3nt: TGTGCCAGCAGCTTGCTAAGGACTAGTAGTGTGCAGTTCTTC

d_gene: NA
j_gene: TRBJ2-6
abundance: NA
v_gene: TRBV28
CDR3aa: CASSVRRGISGANVLTF
CDR3nt: TGTGCCAGCAGCGTGCGAAGGGGAATCTCTGGGGCCAACGTCCTGACTTTC

d_gene: TRBD2
j_gene: TRBJ2-2
abundance: NA
v_gene: TRBV6-4
CDR3aa: CASSDSSGGAGELFF
CDR3nt: TGTGCCAGCAGTGACTCGAGCGGGGGGGCCGGGGAGCTGTTTTTT

d_gene: NA
j_gene: TRBJ1-2
abundance: NA
v_gene: TRBV6-5
CDR3aa: CASSYESNYGYTF
CDR3nt: TGTGCCAGCAGTTACGAGTCTAACTATGGCTACACCTTC

d_gene: NA
j_gene: TRBJ1-6
abundance: NA
v_gene: TRBV29-1
CDR3aa: CSVENWSSYNSPLHF
CDR3nt: TGCAGCGTTGAAAACTGGAGCTCCTATAATTCACCCCTCCACTTT

d_gene: TRBD2
j_gene: TRBJ2-5
abundance: NA
v_gene: TRBV10-1
CDR3aa: CASMGASGGAEETQYF
CDR3nt: TGCGCCAGCATGGGGGCTAGCGGGGGGGCGGAGGAGACCCAGTACTTC

d_gene: TRBD1
j_gene: TRBJ2-1
abundance: NA
v_gene: TRBV6-4
CDR3aa: CASSETGSNEQFF
CDR3nt: TGTGCCAGCAGCGAGACAGGGTCCAATGAGCAGTTCTTC

d_gene: NA
j_gene: TRBJ2-1
abundance: NA
v_gene: TRBV7-9
CDR3aa: CASSLGGRNYNEQFF
CDR3nt: TGTGCCAGCAGCTTGGGTGGGAGGAACTACAATGAGCAGTTCTTC

d_gene: TRBD2
j_gene: TRBJ2-3
abundance: NA
v_gene: TRBV4-1
CDR3aa: CASSRRGGGPADTQYF
CDR3nt: TGCGCCAGCAGCCGACGCGGGGGTGGGCCCGCAGATACGCAGTATTTT

d_gene: TRBD1
j_gene: TRBJ2-2
abundance: NA
v_gene: TRBV5-6
CDR3aa: CASRVQGLGYTGELFF
CDR3nt: TGTGCCAGCAGAGTACAGGGGTTGGGGTACACCGGGGAGCTGTTTTTT

d_gene: NA
j_gene: TRBJ1-2
abundance: NA
v_gene: TRBV7-9
CDR3aa: CASSLAGPLSPGYTF
CDR3nt: TGTGCCAGCAGCTTAGCGGGGCCTCTCTCCCCTGGCTACACCTTC

d_gene: NA
j_gene: TRBJ1-1
abundance: NA
v_gene: TRBV7-2
CDR3aa: CASSFLQVTEAFF
CDR3nt: TGTGCCAGCAGCTTTCTGCAGGTCACTGAAGCTTTCTTT

d_gene: NA
j_gene: TRBJ2-2
abundance: NA
v_gene: TRBV5-1
CDR3aa: CASSFVDPLTGELFF
CDR3nt: TGCGCCAGCAGCTTCGTAGATCCACTCACCGGGGAGCTGTTTTTT

d_gene: TRBD1
j_gene: TRBJ2-2
abundance: NA
v_gene: TRBV27
CDR3aa: CASGQVDTGELFF
CDR3nt: TGTGCCAGCGGACAGGTAGACACCGGGGAGCTGTTTTTT

d_gene: NA
j_gene: TRBJ1-1
abundance: NA
v_gene: TRBV7-7
CDR3aa: CASSLEAGAEAFF
CDR3nt: TGTGCTAGCAGCTTAGAGGCAGGGGCCGAAGCTTTCTTT

d_gene: NA
j_gene: TRBJ1-5
abundance: few
v_gene: TRBV28
CDR3aa: CASRGGARGNQPQHF
CDR3nt: TGTGCCAGCAGAGGGGGGGCGCGAGGCAATCAGCCCCAGCATTTT

d_gene: TRBD1
j_gene: TRBJ1-2
abundance: NA
v_gene: TRBV28
CDR3aa: CASSLDQGAHYGYTF
CDR3nt: TGTGCCAGCAGTTTAGATCAGGGGGCCCACTATGGCTACACCTTC

d_gene: NA
j_gene: TRBJ1-1
abundance: NA
v_gene: TRBV6-4
CDR3aa: CASSVDRNTEAFF
CDR3nt: TGTGCCAGCAGTGTGGACAGAAACACTGAAGCTTTCTTT

d_gene: TRBD2
j_gene: TRBJ2-2
abundance: NA
v_gene: TRBV15
CDR3aa: CATSRSLHKRLAGGLGTGELFF
CDR3nt: TGTGCCACCAGCAGATCCCTACACAAACGGCTAGCGGGGGGTCTGGGCACCGGGGAGCTGTTTTTT

d_gene: TRBD2
j_gene: TRBJ2-4
abundance: NA
v_gene: TRBV5-6
CDR3aa: CASSLGAGGLGNIQYF
CDR3nt: TGTGCCAGCAGCTTGGGGGCGGGGGGGCTGGGAAACATTCAGTACTTC

d_gene: TRBD2
j_gene: TRBJ2-2
abundance: NA
v_gene: TRBV5-4
CDR3aa: CASSFGLAGGLGTGELFF
CDR3nt: TGTGCCAGCAGCTTTGGACTAGCGGGGGGGCTGGGCACCGGGGAGCTGTTTTTT

d_gene: TRBD2
j_gene: TRBJ2-3
abundance: once
v_gene: TRBV5-1
CDR3aa: CASSFLAGGPQGTDTQYF
CDR3nt: TGCGCCAGCAGCTTCCTAGCGGGGGGGCCTCAGGGCACAGATACGCAGTATTTT

d_gene: TRBD1
j_gene: TRBJ1-1
abundance: NA
v_gene: TRBV5-1
CDR3aa: CASSLGTGSTEAFF
CDR3nt: TGCGCCAGCAGCTTGGGGACAGGGTCCACTGAAGCTTTCTTT

d_gene: TRBD1
j_gene: TRBJ1-5
abundance: NA
v_gene: TRBV19
CDR3aa: CASSPGQSNQPQHF
CDR3nt: TGTGCCAGTAGTCCGGGACAGAGCAATCAGCCCCAGCATTTT

d_gene: TRBD1
j_gene: TRBJ2-4
abundance: NA
v_gene: TRBV28
CDR3aa: CASSFTGTGRAKNIQYF
CDR3nt: TGTGCCAGCAGTTTCACCGGGACAGGGAGGGCCAAAAACATTCAGTACTTC

d_gene: NA
j_gene: TRBJ1-6
abundance: few
v_gene: TRBV23-1
CDR3aa: CASSHIPGVSSYNSPLHF
CDR3nt: TGCGCCAGCAGTCACATACCGGGAGTGAGCTCCTATAATTCACCCCTCCACTTT

d_gene: TRBD1
j_gene: TRBJ1-4
abundance: NA
v_gene: TRBV5-6
CDR3aa: CASSLVGTGLLDEKLFF
CDR3nt: TGTGCCAGCAGCTTGGTGGGGACAGGGTTGCTTGATGAAAAACTGTTTTTT

d_gene: NA
j_gene: TRBJ2-2
abundance: NA
v_gene: TRBV15
CDR3aa: CATSRDRGTNTGELFF
CDR3nt: TGTGCCACCAGCAGAGATCGGGGTACGAACACCGGGGAGCTGTTTTTT

d_gene: NA
j_gene: TRBJ1-6
abundance: NA
v_gene: TRBV5-1
CDR3aa: CASSIDRIGNSPLHF
CDR3nt: TGCGCCAGCAGTATTGACAGGATTGGCAATTCACCCCTCCACTTT

d_gene: NA
j_gene: TRBJ1-3
abundance: NA
v_gene: TRBV7-2
CDR3aa: CASSQGVTGNTIYF
CDR3nt: TGTGCCAGCAGCCAGGGTGTAACTGGAAACACCATATATTTT

d_gene: TRBD1
j_gene: TRBJ2-3
abundance: NA
v_gene: TRBV9
CDR3aa: CASSSLSGQGAGDTQYF
CDR3nt: TGTGCCAGCAGCTCCCTGTCCGGACAGGGGGCCGGAGATACGCAGTATTTT

d_gene: TRBD1
j_gene: TRBJ1-4
abundance: NA
v_gene: TRBV9
CDR3aa: CASSVGQGAREKLFF
CDR3nt: TGTGCCAGCAGCGTGGGACAGGGGGCGAGGGAAAAACTGTTTTTT

d_gene: TRBD2
j_gene: TRBJ2-3
abundance: NA
v_gene: TRBV2
CDR3aa: CASSEGLAGGTDTQYF
CDR3nt: TGTGCCAGCAGTGAAGGGCTAGCGGGGGGCACAGATACGCAGTATTTT